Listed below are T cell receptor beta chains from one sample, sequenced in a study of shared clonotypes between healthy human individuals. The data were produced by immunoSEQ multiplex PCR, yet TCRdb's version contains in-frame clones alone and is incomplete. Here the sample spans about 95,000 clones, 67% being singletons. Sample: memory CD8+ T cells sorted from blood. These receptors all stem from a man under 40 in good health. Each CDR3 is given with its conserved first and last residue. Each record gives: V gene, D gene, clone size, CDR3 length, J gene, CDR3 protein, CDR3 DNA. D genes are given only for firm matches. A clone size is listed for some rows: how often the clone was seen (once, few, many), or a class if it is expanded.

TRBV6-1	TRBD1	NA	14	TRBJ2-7	CASSRDRMFYEQYF	TGTGCCAGCAGCCGGGACAGGATGTTCTACGAGCAGTACTTC
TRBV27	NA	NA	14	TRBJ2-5	CASSFAGVLEEQYF	TGTGCCAGCAGTTTTGCAGGGGTTTTGGAGGAGCAGTACTTC
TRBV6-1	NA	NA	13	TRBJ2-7	CASSDRGSREQYF	TGTGCCAGCAGTGATAGGGGGTCTCGGGAGCAGTACTTC
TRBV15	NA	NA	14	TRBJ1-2	CATSRGDSNYGYTF	TGTGCCACCAGCAGAGGGGATTCTAACTATGGCTACACCTTC
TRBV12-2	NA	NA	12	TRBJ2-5	CASRQRPGAQYF	TGTGCAAGTCGCCAGCGACCAGGGGCCCAGTACTTC
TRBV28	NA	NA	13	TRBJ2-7	CASSRGLSGEQYF	TGTGCCAGCAGTCGGGGACTCAGTGGGGAGCAGTACTTC
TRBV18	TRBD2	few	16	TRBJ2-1	CASSPPSSGDYNEQFF	TGTGCCAGCTCACCACCGTCTAGCGGAGATTACAATGAGCAGTTCTTC
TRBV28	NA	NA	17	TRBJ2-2	CASSSSNEFGNTGELFF	TGTGCCAGCAGTTCCTCCAATGAGTTTGGGAACACCGGGGAGCTGTTTTTT
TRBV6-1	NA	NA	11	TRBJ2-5	CASSEGETQYF	TGTGCCAGCAGTGAAGGAGAGACCCAGTACTTC
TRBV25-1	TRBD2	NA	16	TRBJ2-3	CASSLSSGSGEDTQYF	TGTGCCAGCAGTTTGTCGAGCGGGAGCGGGGAAGATACGCAGTATTTT
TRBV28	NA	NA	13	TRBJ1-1	CASSIYKNTEAFF	TGTGCCAGCAGTATCTACAAAAACACTGAAGCTTTCTTT
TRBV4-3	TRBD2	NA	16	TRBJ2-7	CASSRKIAGEAYEQYF	TGCGCCAGCAGCCGGAAAATAGCGGGAGAGGCCTACGAGCAGTACTTC
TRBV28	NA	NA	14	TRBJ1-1	CASTPRGLKTEAFF	TGTGCCAGCACCCCTAGGGGTTTGAAGACTGAAGCTTTCTTT
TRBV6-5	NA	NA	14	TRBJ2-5	CASSYTQGPETQYF	TGTGCCAGCAGTTACACGCAAGGCCCCGAGACCCAGTACTTC
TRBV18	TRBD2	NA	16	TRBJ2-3	CASSNVAGGPRDTQYF	TGTGCCAGCTCCAACGTAGCGGGAGGGCCCAGAGATACGCAGTATTTT
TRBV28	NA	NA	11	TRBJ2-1	CASSFFYEQFF	TGTGCCAGCAGTTTTTTTTATGAGCAGTTCTTC
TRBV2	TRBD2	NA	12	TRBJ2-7	CASRDYTYEQYF	TGTGCCAGCCGGGACTATACCTACGAGCAGTACTTC
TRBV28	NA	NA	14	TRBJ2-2	CASSWDTSTGELFF	TGTGCCAGCAGCTGGGACACGAGCACCGGGGAGCTGTTTTTT
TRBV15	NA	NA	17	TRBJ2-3	CATSLPPGSSSTDTQYF	TGTGCCACCAGCCTCCCTCCGGGCAGCTCAAGCACAGATACGCAGTATTTT
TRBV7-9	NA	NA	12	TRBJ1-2	CASSLWSEGYTF	TGTGCCAGCAGCTTATGGTCGGAAGGCTACACCTTC
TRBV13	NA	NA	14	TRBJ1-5	CASSLGGGNQPQHF	TGTGCCAGCAGCTTAGGGGGGGGCAATCAGCCCCAGCATTTT
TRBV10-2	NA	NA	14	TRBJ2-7	CASSGLRMTSEQYF	TGCGCCAGCAGTGGGTTGAGAATGACATCCGAGCAGTACTTC
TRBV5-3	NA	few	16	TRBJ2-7	CARSLGWVRATYEQYF	TGTGCCAGAAGCTTGGGTTGGGTTCGGGCCACCTACGAGCAGTACTTC